This TCR beta chain was found in a study of shared clonotypes between healthy human individuals. General study points: Some naive CD4 clonotypes, roughly 4.7%, turned up in common across several donors.

Worth noting for this clone: Its matching antigen is unknown.

Measured with immunoSEQ multiplex PCR; TCRdb has only the in-frame clones, and not every one. In the table there are about 2.4 million clones, approximately 94% of which are singletons. V lost 5 bases to trimming and J lost 4 bases; unmatched junction nucleotides: 10. The CDR3 totals 16 residues. CDR1 is PRHDT and CDR2 is FYEKMQ in the germline V gene (reference sequence). The TCR was taken from a man younger than 35 in good health. The chain links TRBV13 to TRBJ2-7, with 11 nucleotides matching TRBD2. Sequenced sample: naive CD4+ T cells sorted from blood. Regarding subset: CD45RA+ positively selected. In DNA, the CDR3 is TGTGCCAGCAGCGCGAACTTAGCGGGAGGGCTATACGAGCAGTACTTC. Its translation is CASSANLAGGLYEQYF.